A selection of T cell receptor beta chains follows, all from one sample in a study of beta chain features in type 1 diabetes. Measured with immunoSEQ multiplex PCR; TCRdb has only the in-frame clones, and not every one. The top ten hold 1% of the sample, which has about 340,000 clones, about a tenth seen once. The specimen was central memory CD4+ T cells from blood. The receptors shown here come from a man aged 30-40 years with type 1 diabetes. Each CDR3 is given with its conserved first and last residue. D genes are given only for firm matches. Clone sizes are given selectively: once, few, many, or a class where the clone is expanded.

>TRBV10-3|-|TRBJ2-1|TRBD2
CAISHTRASGGPSSYNEQFF
TGTGCCATCAGTCACACTCGGGCTAGCGGGGGGCCGAGCTCCTACAATGAGCAGTTCTTC
>TRBV16|few|TRBJ1-3|-
CASSQWDSGNTIYF
TGTGCCAGCAGCCAATGGGACTCTGGAAACACCATATATTTT
>TRBV11-2|few|TRBJ2-5|-
CASSRLRPGEGERRESQYF
TGTGCCAGCAGCCGTCTGCGGCCGGGAGAGGGGGAGCGTAGGGAGAGCCAGTACTTC
>TRBV7-2|few|TRBJ1-2|-
CASSRLGSGYTF
TGTGCCAGCAGCCGTCTCGGCTCAGGCTACACCTTC
>TRBV7-8|-|TRBJ1-4|-
CASSAGTWAEKLFF
TGTGCCAGCAGCGCAGGGACATGGGCTGAAAAACTGTTTTTT
>TRBV6-6|few|TRBJ1-1|TRBD1
CASSPPTGPGTFF
TGTGCCAGCAGTCCTCCGACAGGGCCAGGGACTTTCTTT
>TRBV7-2|few|TRBJ2-1|TRBD2
CASSLNLVLAGGHNEQFF
TGTGCCAGCAGCCTCAACTTAGTTCTAGCGGGGGGACACAATGAGCAGTTCTTC
>TRBV7-9|-|TRBJ2-5|TRBD1
CASSLTGTANQETQYF
TGTGCCAGCAGCTTAACCGGGACAGCGAACCAAGAGACCCAGTACTTC
>TRBV9|few|TRBJ2-5|-
CASTPGLIQETQYF
TGTGCCAGCACACCCGGCCTAATCCAAGAGACCCAGTACTTC
>TRBV30|-|TRBJ1-2|-
CARGVPYYGYTF
TGTGCCCGGGGGGTCCCTTACTATGGCTACACCTTC
>TRBV25-1|few|TRBJ2-2|-
CASTTRGKNTGELFF
TGTGCCAGCACCACCCGGGGAAAGAACACCGGGGAGCTGTTTTTT
>TRBV5-1|many|TRBJ1-2|-
CASSNPSAGSYGYTF
TGCGCCAGCAGCAACCCCTCGGCAGGCAGCTATGGCTACACCTTC
>TRBV7-8|once|TRBJ2-3|-
CASSLVGGAQGDTQYF
TGTGCCAGCAGCTTAGTCGGAGGGGCGCAGGGAGATACGCAGTATTTT
>TRBV11-2|-|TRBJ2-5|TRBD2
CASSPVAGSGRETQYF
TGTGCCAGCAGCCCGGTAGCGGGGAGTGGCAGAGAGACCCAGTACTTC
>TRBV7-2|many|TRBJ2-1|-
CASSPTRDGYNEQFF
TGTGCCAGCAGCCCGACGCGGGACGGCTACAATGAGCAGTTCTTC
>TRBV28|many|TRBJ1-4|-
CASSLSGINEKLFF
TGTGCCAGCAGTTTATCGGGAATTAATGAAAAACTGTTTTTT
>TRBV7-2|few|TRBJ2-5|TRBD1
CASSLLTGGQETQYF
TGTGCCAGCAGCTTGCTGACAGGGGGGCAAGAGACCCAGTACTTC
>TRBV2|-|TRBJ1-2|-
CASSDDKGLNYGYTF
TGTGCCAGCAGTGACGACAAGGGACTAAACTATGGCTACACCTTC
>TRBV7-2|-|TRBJ1-2|-
CASSSARGRSYGYTF
TGTGCCAGCAGCTCTGCCCGGGGCCGGAGCTATGGCTACACCTTC
>TRBV5-4|-|TRBJ1-1|TRBD1
CASSSTGTVFTEAFF
TGTGCCAGCAGCTCGACCGGGACAGTCTTCACTGAAGCTTTCTTT
>TRBV28|-|TRBJ2-7|-
CASSSLEGSYEQYF
TGTGCCAGCAGTTCCCTCGAGGGATCATACGAGCAGTACTTC
>TRBV5-1|-|TRBJ1-1|-
CASSLAENTEAFF
TGCGCCAGCAGCTTGGCGGAGAACACTGAAGCTTTCTTT
>TRBV7-2|-|TRBJ2-2|-
CASSLGGASLLSGELFF
TGTGCCAGCAGCTTAGGAGGGGCCAGCCTTCTTTCCGGGGAGCTGTTTTTT
>TRBV25-1|few|TRBJ2-5|-
CASGTSGLQETQYF
TGTGCCAGCGGAACCTCGGGACTGCAAGAGACCCAGTACTTC
>TRBV2|few|TRBJ1-1|-
CASQTGANTEAFF
TGTGCCAGCCAGACAGGTGCGAACACTGAAGCTTTCTTT
>TRBV11-3|few|TRBJ2-3|TRBD2
CASSTSGGLGDTQYF
TGTGCCAGCAGCACTAGCGGGGGGCTTGGAGATACGCAGTATTTT
>TRBV4-2|few|TRBJ2-3|TRBD2
CASSPLSAGGGPDTQYF
TGTGCCAGCAGCCCGTTGTCGGCGGGGGGTGGCCCGGATACGCAGTATTTT
>TRBV29-1|-|TRBJ2-7|TRBD1
CSVDLAGGARGLYF
TGCAGCGTTGATTTGGCAGGGGGCGCGAGGGGGCTGTACTTC
>TRBV29-1|-|TRBJ2-3|TRBD2
CSVVAGGGPNTQYF
TGCAGCGTCGTAGCGGGGGGGGGACCCAATACGCAGTATTTT
>TRBV15|-|TRBJ2-7|TRBD2
CATSRDVAGGTYEQYF
TGTGCCACCAGCAGAGATGTGGCGGGGGGAACCTACGAGCAGTACTTC
>TRBV28|few|TRBJ2-5|-
CASSLGAGGSLETQYF
TGTGCCAGCAGTTTAGGGGCGGGTGGCAGCCTCGAGACCCAGTACTTC
>TRBV21-1|few|TRBJ2-5|-
CASSKGIAGGRNYQETQYF
TGTGCCAGCAGCAAAGGGATAGCGGGGGGCCGAAACTACCAAGAGACCCAGTACTTC
>TRBV2|-|TRBJ1-2|-
CASRGAGWQGYTF
TGTGCCAGCAGGGGGGCTGGTTGGCAAGGCTACACCTTC
>TRBV4-3|-|TRBJ2-3|TRBD2
CASSQEGTSRRTDTQYF
TGCGCCAGCAGCCAAGAAGGGACTAGCCGTCGCACAGATACGCAGTATTTT
>TRBV11-2|-|TRBJ2-5|-
CASSLDLNLETQYF
TGTGCCAGCAGCTTAGACCTAAACCTGGAGACCCAGTACTTC
>TRBV6-5|few|TRBJ2-2|TRBD1
CASSYATGAGELFF
TGTGCCAGCAGTTACGCGACAGGGGCGGGGGAGCTGTTTTTT
>TRBV6-1|-|TRBJ1-5|TRBD1
CASSDLTGESQPQHF
TGTGCCAGCAGCGACCTGACAGGGGAGAGTCAGCCCCAGCATTTT
>TRBV29-1|-|TRBJ2-3|-
CSVDSRGTDTQYF
TGCAGCGTTGATTCCAGGGGTACAGATACGCAGTATTTT
>TRBV6-5|few|TRBJ2-7|-
CASSLTGIYEQYF
TGTGCCAGCAGCCTAACAGGGATCTACGAGCAGTACTTC
>TRBV28|-|TRBJ1-4|-
CASGTHNEKLFF
TGTGCCAGCGGGACACATAATGAAAAACTGTTTTTT
>TRBV2|-|TRBJ2-1|-
CASSGVVEQFF
TGTGCCAGCTCAGGGGTAGTTGAGCAGTTCTTC
>TRBV9|-|TRBJ2-1|TRBD1
CASSVGQGAYNEQFF
TGTGCCAGCAGCGTAGGACAGGGGGCCTACAATGAGCAGTTCTTC
>TRBV7-2|-|TRBJ2-3|-
CASSLGAGGGTDTQYF
TGTGCCAGCAGCTTAGGGGCAGGCGGTGGCACAGATACGCAGTATTTT
>TRBV28|few|TRBJ1-1|-
CASSWRPTGNTEAFF
TGTGCCAGCAGTTGGCGCCCCACGGGGAACACTGAAGCTTTCTTT
>TRBV28|many|TRBJ2-1|-
CASRTRNEQFF
TGTGCCAGCAGGACTAGGAATGAGCAGTTCTTC
>TRBV11-2|-|TRBJ2-1|-
CASSPRLSQVDNEQFF
TGTGCCAGCAGCCCCCGACTGAGCCAGGTGGACAATGAGCAGTTCTTC
>TRBV5-1|-|TRBJ2-1|TRBD2
CASSMGTSGYNEQFF
TGCGCCAGCAGCATGGGGACTAGCGGCTACAATGAGCAGTTCTTC
>TRBV6-6|-|TRBJ2-7|TRBD1
CASSYSTGISYEQYF
TGTGCCAGCAGTTACTCGACAGGGATATCCTACGAGCAGTACTTC
>TRBV2|-|TRBJ1-4|TRBD1
CASSGQGGEKLFF
TGTGCCAGCAGCGGACAGGGGGGGGAAAAACTGTTTTTT
>TRBV29-1|-|TRBJ2-7|-
CSVGRMGSYEQYF
TGCAGCGTAGGACGTATGGGAAGCTACGAGCAGTACTTC
>TRBV5-1|-|TRBJ1-5|-
CASSPEGGQPQHF
TGCGCCAGCAGCCCCGAGGGTGGTCAGCCCCAGCATTTT
>TRBV30|few|TRBJ2-7|-
CAWSRAESYEQYF
TGTGCCTGGAGCCGGGCGGAGAGCTACGAGCAGTACTTC
>TRBV6-5|-|TRBJ1-1|-
CASSYASREFTEAFF
TGTGCCAGCAGTTACGCATCCAGGGAGTTCACTGAAGCTTTCTTT
>TRBV10-1|-|TRBJ2-5|TRBD2
CASSDSAGDLETQYF
TGCGCCAGCAGTGACTCCGCGGGGGATCTAGAGACCCAGTACTTC
>TRBV5-6|-|TRBJ1-1|-
CASSLGPGTEAFF
TGTGCCAGCAGCCTCGGGCCGGGCACTGAAGCTTTCTTT